This T cell receptor (beta chain) derives from a study of graft-versus-host responses after intestinal transplantation. As for the study in general: Transplantation in recipients was multivisceral, liver-intestinal, or isolated intestinal. Anti-thymocyte globulin induction preceded approximately three years of tacrolimus and steroid maintenance in all recipients.

As to this clone: Its matching antigen is unknown.

Data came from immunoSEQ multiplex PCR; TCRdb stores just in-frame clones and leaves some out. The sample contains some 86,000 clones, under 95% of which appear only once. The CDR3 totals 13 residues. Germline-derived CDR1 and CDR2 are SGDLS and YYNGEE. The germline V and J ends were trimmed by 4 bases and 6 bases, with 14 bases remaining between them. Study observations and caveats: Clonal ratios of graft-versus-host to host-versus-graft in allografts were high for patients exhibiting graft-donor T cell macrochimerism.

The sample in question was unstimulated CD8+ T cells sorted from spleen or lymph node cells, obtained before intestinal transplant. This chain uses TRBV9 with TRBJ2-7, with TRBD2 as a possible D gene (6 bases). This clonotype was sampled from a human donor who received an intestinal transplant. The CDR3 DNA reads as TGTGCCAGCAGCTTTAGCGGACTGGGCGAGCAGTACTTC. Protein: CASSFSGLGEQYF.